This T cell receptor beta chain derives from a study of shared clonotypes between healthy human individuals. Sorted subsets were amplified in replicate PCRs using around 200 ng DNA, approximately 30,000 T cell genomes. How the authors handled the data: ImmunoSEQ junction-only sequences lacked quality scores, so their filtering differed. The protocol was immunoSEQ multiplex PCR, while the TCRdb copy is restricted to in-frame clones and leaves out a portion. V and J calls and clone size are copied from that table; D and trimming were computed from the DNA. The sample holds about 1 million clones, around 74% seen once. The table lists this clone with a count of one. The CDR3 spans 15 residues. Germline CDR1 is SGDLS and CDR2 is YYNGEE. V shed 0 bases and J 4 bases; nucleotides not matched to a gene: 4.

Sequenced: memory CD4+ T cells sorted from blood. This sample's subset: CD45RA-negative fraction. This chain links TRBV9 with TRBJ2-7; 10 nucleotides match TRBD1. The sequence came from a man between 18 and 29 years old in good health. The CDR3 nucleotides are TGTGCCAGCAGCGTAGGCGGACAGGGGGTATACGAGCAGTACTTC. Translating it yields CASSVGGQGVYEQYF.